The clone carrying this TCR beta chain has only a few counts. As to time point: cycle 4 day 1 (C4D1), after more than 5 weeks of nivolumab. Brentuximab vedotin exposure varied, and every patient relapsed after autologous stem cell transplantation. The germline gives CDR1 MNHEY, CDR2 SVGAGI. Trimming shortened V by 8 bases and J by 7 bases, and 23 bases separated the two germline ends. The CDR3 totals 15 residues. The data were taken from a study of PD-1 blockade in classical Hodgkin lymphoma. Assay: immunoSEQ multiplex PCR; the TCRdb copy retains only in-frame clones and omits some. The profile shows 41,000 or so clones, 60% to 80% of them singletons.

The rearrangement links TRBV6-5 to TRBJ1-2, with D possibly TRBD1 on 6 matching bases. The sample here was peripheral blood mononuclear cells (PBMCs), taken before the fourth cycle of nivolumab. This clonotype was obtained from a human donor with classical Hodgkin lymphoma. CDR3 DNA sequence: TGTGCCAGCGGGTTAGGAAGACAGGTGATCGCTGGCTACACCTTC. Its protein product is CASGLGRQVIAGYTF.